This is a list of T cell receptor beta chains from one sample in a study of CD8+ T cells in alopecia areata. Libraries were prepared by immunoSEQ multiplex PCR; TCRdb keeps only in-frame clonotypes and omits some of them. The table lists about 140,000 clones, about 88% of them singletons. The sequences come from CD8+ T cells sorted from blood, collected at week 4, from a patient treated with tofacitinib. The origin of the receptors is a human donor with alopecia areata. Both conserved end residues are part of each CDR3.

CDR3	J	V
CAWSGTRVSDEQFF	TRBJ2-1	TRBV30
CASSYRDRDMNTEAFF	TRBJ1-1	TRBV4-1
CASSHRDRATEQYF	TRBJ2-7	TRBV27
CASSLAAGVSDTQYF	TRBJ2-3	TRBV7-6
CASGPAYTEAFF	TRBJ1-1	TRBV30
CASSYSGGTYQPQHF	TRBJ1-5	TRBV6-6
CAWSVWGNTGELFF	TRBJ2-2	TRBV30
CASSESETSGGMETQYF	TRBJ2-5	TRBV10-2
CASRGQADSNQPQHF	TRBJ1-5	TRBV6-5
CSVRGGGATNEKLFF	TRBJ1-4	TRBV29-1
CSAIEVEQFF	TRBJ2-1	TRBV20-1
CSVSQGYNSPLHF	TRBJ1-6	TRBV29-1
CAWIPEGTWAFF	TRBJ1-1	TRBV30
CASSEIGREGLYEQYF	TRBJ2-7	TRBV6-1
CASSSFISGQGTYTF	TRBJ1-2	TRBV27
CAISGSPRSGVNAGEQFF	TRBJ2-1	TRBV10-3
CASSYSTATAHGYTF	TRBJ1-2	TRBV6-5
CAWSELQDEQFF	TRBJ2-1	TRBV30
CASTLGGGYEQFF	TRBJ2-1	TRBV4-1
CSVVVGGEQYF	TRBJ2-7	TRBV29-1
CASSESLTSGSSTDTQYF	TRBJ2-3	TRBV25-1
CASSSFNEQFF	TRBJ2-1	TRBV27
CASSLGVGTGELFF	TRBJ2-2	TRBV7-9
CASILDRGNEQFF	TRBJ2-1	TRBV11-2
CASSLSGLGIYNEQFF	TRBJ2-1	TRBV2
CASSLGDSSMNTEAFF	TRBJ1-1	TRBV27
CAINRAGANVLTF	TRBJ2-6	TRBV10-3
CASSDDRESTDTQYF	TRBJ2-3	TRBV7-9
CASSLFDTGELFF	TRBJ2-2	TRBV6-5
CASSSGTSSHEQYF	TRBJ2-7	TRBV7-8
CASSFDYTGELFF	TRBJ2-2	TRBV19
CASSQAVVQVTGELFF	TRBJ2-2	TRBV4-1
CASSAPGQRYEQYF	TRBJ2-7	TRBV7-9
CACRGAGSYEQYF	TRBJ2-7	TRBV30
CAIRAGTLAFPTQYF	TRBJ2-3	TRBV10-3
CASSLGTGSSYEQYF	TRBJ2-7	TRBV5-1
CASSLASRSGTEAFF	TRBJ1-1	TRBV7-9
CASNGGNEQFF	TRBJ2-1	TRBV2
CAWSVRGNEQFF	TRBJ2-1	TRBV30
CASILAGEQFF	TRBJ2-1	TRBV30
CASSQVQDSINEQFF	TRBJ2-1	TRBV4-1
CASSLDYERTEAFF	TRBJ1-1	TRBV7-9
CSVIGLAGGYEQYF	TRBJ2-7	TRBV29-1
CASREFAYNEQFF	TRBJ2-1	TRBV19
CSVENPSGSKYEQYF	TRBJ2-7	TRBV29-1
CASSFGQTYEQYF	TRBJ2-7	TRBV5-6
CASTERASSGANVLTF	TRBJ2-6	TRBV7-9
CASSSGRVEQYF	TRBJ2-7	TRBV7-6
CASSGDRDTGELFF	TRBJ2-2	TRBV6-4
CATSRDPGTNYGYTF	TRBJ1-2	TRBV15
CASSYYQAGNYGYTF	TRBJ1-2	TRBV6-5
CASSVVEGGFYTEAFF	TRBJ1-1	TRBV9
CASSVGIGDSYEQYF	TRBJ2-7	TRBV11-2